This entry lists 32 T cell receptor beta chains sequenced from one sample in a study of CD8+ T cells in alopecia areata. cDNA serving as the sequencing template came from extracted, reverse transcribed RNA. Assay: immunoSEQ multiplex PCR; the TCRdb copy retains only in-frame clones and omits some. The sample contains roughly 180,000 clones, 50% to 60% of which appear only once. This sample's treatment: oral pan-JAK inhibitor, 5-10 mg twice daily. The starting material was CD4+ T cells sorted from blood, obtained at week 4, from a patient treated with tofacitinib. The origin of the receptors is a human donor with alopecia areata.

Written as DNA, the CDR3 is TGTGCCAGCAGTGCGAGCTCTGGGGCCAACGTCCTGACTTTC. Its protein is CASSASSGANVLTF. The chain joins TRBV2 to TRBJ2-6; D ambiguous. Per germline, CDR1 SNHLY and CDR2 FYNNEI. The V gene lost 4 bases and the J gene lost 0 bases, with 4 bases spanning the gap. The CDR3 contains 14 residues.

This rearrangement joins TRBV20-1 to TRBJ2-5; no reliable D call. Germline loops: CDR1 DFQATT, CDR2 SNEGSKA (reference sequence). V was clipped by 3 bases and J by 5 bases, with 7 bases between them. The CDR3 contains 11 residues. This chain's CDR3 is CSASNRETQYF. The CDR3 coding sequence is TGCAGTGCTAGTAATCGCGAGACCCAGTACTTC.

The CDR3: CSFKVGDHGYTF. CDR3 DNA sequence: TGCAGCTTCAAGGTGGGTGACCATGGCTACACCTTC. The chain is built from TRBV29-1 and TRBJ1-2; unclear D gene. Germline V gene lookup returns CDR1 SQVTM and CDR2 ANQGSEA. The length of the CDR3 is 12 residues. The ends were cut back, 8 bases at V and 6 bases at J, with 16 bases in the middle. The full variable domain, rest sourced from reference TRBV29-1 and TRBJ1-2, is SAVISQKPSRDICQRGTSLTIQCQVDSQVTMMFWYRQQPGQSLTLIATANQGSEATYESGFVIDKFPISRPNLTFSTLTVSNMSPEDSSIYLCSFKVGDHGYTFGSGTRLTVV.

The chain links TRBV30 to TRBJ2-7, with D perhaps matching TRBD1 or TRBD2 (5 bases each). V was trimmed by 1 base and J by 0 bases, leaving 13 bases between them. Germline V CDR1 and CDR2: GTSNPN, SVGIG (reference sequence). This CDR3 is 15 amino acids long. The CDR3: CAWSGEGPSSYEQYF. The CDR3 DNA follows: TGTGCCTGGAGTGGAGAGGGGCCGAGCTCCTACGAGCAGTACTTC.

This clone has just one count. The chain couples TRBV30 to TRBJ2-5; 9 bases match TRBD1. Trimming took 1 base from V and 2 from J; bases not matched to a gene: 2. The CDR3 contains 14 residues. Germline V gene data show CDR1 as GTSNPN and CDR2 as SVGIG (reference sequence). The CDR3, as DNA: TGTGCCTGGAGTGGGGGGACAGGGCAAGAGACCCAGTACTTC. Translated, it gives CAWSGGTGQETQYF.

The rearrangement joins TRBV30 to TRBJ2-7, with 7 positions matching TRBD1. The CDR3 length is 18 residues. The junction had 20 bases not matched to a gene; V was cut back by 1 base and J by 5 bases. Germline V CDR1 and CDR2: GTSNPN, SVGIG (reference sequence). Here the CDR3 reads CAWSAQLPTRDRVNEQYF. In DNA, the CDR3 is TGTGCCTGGAGTGCCCAACTGCCAACCCGGGACAGAGTCAACGAGCAGTACTTC.

This clone was picked up a small number of times. The chain has TRBV7-6 and TRBJ1-4; no definite D call. The V and J ends lost 5 bases and 5 bases respectively, with 18 bases between them. The CDR3 is 16 residues long. Germline CDR1 reads SGHVS; CDR2 reads FNYEAQ. CDR3: CASSPRFGMGNEKLFF. The CDR3 DNA is TGTGCCAGCAGCCCACGGTTTGGGATGGGAAATGAAAAACTGTTTTTT.

The V call is TRBV9, the J call TRBJ2-5; D assignment may be TRBD1 or TRBD2 (5 bases each). There are 14 residues in the CDR3. CDR1 and CDR2 from the germline V gene are SGDLS and YYNGEE. The V and J ends lost 3 bases and 4 bases respectively, with 13 bases between them. CDR3: CASSGGDDVETQYF. The CDR3 DNA is TGTGCCAGCAGCGGAGGGGACGACGTAGAGACCCAGTACTTC.

The gene calls are TRBV30 and TRBJ1-2; D is unresolved. The CDR3 consists of 12 residues. The germline gives CDR1 GTSNPN, CDR2 SVGIG (reference sequence). V was cut by 5 bases and J by 6 bases, with 13 bases left in between. The chain's CDR3 is CAWGGESHGYTF. As DNA, the CDR3 is TGTGCCTGGGGCGGCGAGTCCCATGGCTACACCTTC.

This clone came up once. The V call is TRBV30, the J call TRBJ2-3; D is unresolved. V was trimmed by 7 bases and J by 11 bases, leaving 16 bases between them. This CDR3 is built from 11 residues. Germline CDR1 GTSNPN, CDR2 SVGIG (reference sequence). CDR3: CASVNLIGQYF. As DNA, the CDR3 is TGTGCCTCCGTGAACCTGATCGGGCAGTATTTT.

This chain links TRBV29-1 with TRBJ2-1; D is unclear. This CDR3 contains 12 residues. CDR1 is SQVTM, CDR2 ANQGSEA, per germline. Trimming stripped 6 bases from V and 3 bases from J, with 9 bases between. The CDR3 loop is CSVRTDYNEQFF. The CDR3 nucleotides read TGCAGCGTGCGGACGGACTACAATGAGCAGTTCTTC.

The V and J genes are TRBV27 and TRBJ1-5; TRBD1 might be the D (5 bases). The CDR3 covers 15 residues. The V end lost 7 bases, the J end lost 8 bases, and 21 bases lay between the germline ends. Germline V gene lookup returns CDR1 MNHEY and CDR2 SMNVEV (reference sequence). CDR3 residues: CASTSTRGPPEPQHF. CDR3 nucleotide sequence: TGTGCCAGCACCAGCACTAGGGGACCGCCTGAGCCCCAGCATTTT.

CDR3 sequence: CSAGQGVNQPQHF. For the CDR3, the DNA is TGCAGCGCTGGACAGGGGGTCAATCAGCCCCAGCATTTT. The V gene is TRBV29-1, the J gene TRBJ1-5, with 10 positions matching TRBD1. CDR3 length equals 13 residues. Germline V gives CDR1 SQVTM, CDR2 ANQGSEA. The junction had 3 bases not matched to a gene; V was cut back by 7 bases and J by 3 bases.

The chain has TRBV5-6 and TRBJ2-5; 8 nucleotides align to TRBD2. V lost 1 base, J lost 5 bases, and 7 bases stayed unmatched. The CDR3 totals 15 residues. Germline V lookup: CDR1 SGHDT, CDR2 YYEEEE. The CDR3 DNA follows: TGTGCCAGCAGCTTGCCCGGGGGGGCTTTGGAGACCCAGTACTTC. This codes for CASSLPGGALETQYF.

The chain carries TRBV10-3 and TRBJ2-3; perhaps D is TRBD1 or TRBD2 (5 bases each). Trimming pared 2 bases from V and 1 base from J, leaving 10 bases between. Germline V CDR1 and CDR2: ENHRY, SYGVKD. The CDR3 has 15 residues. The CDR3 reads CAISEGDRRTDTQYF. CDR3 DNA: TGTGCCATCAGTGAGGGGGACCGACGCACAGATACGCAGTATTTT.

V usage is TRBV6-6 and J usage is TRBJ1-5; D is unclear. V was clipped by 5 bases and J by 2 bases, with 10 bases between them. The CDR3 runs 14 residues. Per the germline V gene, CDR1 is MNHNY and CDR2 is SVGAGI (reference sequence). The CDR3 is CASSKAVGNQPQHF. The CDR3 nucleotides are TGTGCCAGCAGTAAGGCGGTGGGCAATCAGCCCCAGCATTTT.

The V and J genes are TRBV30 and TRBJ2-2, with D possibly matching TRBD1 (7 bases). Germline V lookup: CDR1 GTSNPN, CDR2 SVGIG (reference sequence). The CDR3 has 14 amino acids. Trimming stripped 6 bases from V and 1 base from J, with 12 bases between. CDR3 amino acids: CACGGTVNTGELFF. The DNA for the CDR3 is TGTGCCTGTGGGGGGACAGTGAACACCGGGGAGCTGTTTTTT.

The chain employs TRBV27 and TRBJ1-3; D gene unclear. Germline V lookup: CDR1 MNHEY, CDR2 SMNVEV (reference sequence). This CDR3 is 13 amino acids long. The V and J ends lost 4 bases and 0 bases respectively, with 4 bases between them. Here the CDR3 reads CASSSASGNTIYF. The CDR3 region has the DNA TGTGCCAGCAGTTCTGCCTCTGGAAACACCATATATTTT.

This clone turned up a few times. The rearrangement uses TRBV29-1 and TRBJ1-1; D is undetermined. Germline lookup yields CDR1 SQVTM and CDR2 ANQGSEA. Trimming took 4 bases from V and 3 from J, leaving 6 bases between them. The CDR3 is 11 amino acids. CDR3 amino acids: CSVVRDTEAFF. For the CDR3, the DNA is TGCAGCGTTGTAAGGGACACTGAAGCTTTCTTT.

This chain uses TRBV30 with TRBJ1-1, with a tentative D call TRBD1 (6 bases). The CDR3 spans 14 residues. V lost 2 bases and J lost 1, with 11 bases in between. Germline-derived CDR1 and CDR2 are GTSNPN and SVGIG (reference sequence). CDR3 region: CAWSRTVRNTEAFF. The CDR3, as DNA: TGTGCCTGGAGTAGGACAGTGAGGAACACTGAAGCTTTCTTT.

The chain couples TRBV4-1 to TRBJ2-2, with D possibly being TRBD1 (6 bases). The CDR3 runs to 16 residues. Deletions cut 0 bases from V and 4 bases from J, with 12 bases between. Per germline, CDR1 MGHRA and CDR2 YSYEKL. For the CDR3, the DNA is TGCGCCAGCAGCCAAGATTGGGGGCGAAGCACCGGGGAGCTGTTTTTT. It is translated as CASSQDWGRSTGELFF.

The V gene is TRBV30, the J gene TRBJ1-5, with D perhaps matching TRBD1 (5 bases). From germline, CDR1 is GTSNPN and CDR2 SVGIG (reference sequence). This CDR3 spans 13 amino acids. Trimming pared 1 base from V and 5 bases from J, leaving 9 bases between. The CDR3: CAWSGQRDQPQHF. CDR3 nucleotides: TGTGCCTGGAGTGGACAGCGAGATCAGCCCCAGCATTTT. Based on the CDR3 plus reference TRBV30 and TRBJ1-5, the full variable domain is SQTIHQWPATLVQPVGSPLSLECTVEGTSNPNLYWYRQAAGRGLQLLFYSVGIGQISSEVPQNLSASRPQDRQFILSSKKLLLSDSGFYLCAWSGQRDQPQHFGDGTRLSIL.

The chain joins TRBV28 to TRBJ2-3; D is unclear. The CDR3 loop spans 14 amino acids. CDR1 and CDR2 from the germline V gene are MDHEN and SYDVKM. The ends were cut back, 6 bases at V and 0 bases at J, with 10 bases in the middle. Here the CDR3 reads CASRRDTSTDTQYF. The CDR3 DNA reads TGTGCCAGCAGGCGAGATACTAGCACAGATACGCAGTATTTT.

J is TRBJ2-3 and V is TRBV5-4, with D possibly being TRBD2 (6 bases). V was clipped by 2 bases and J by 2 bases, with 15 bases between them. The CDR3 covers 16 residues. The germline V gene encodes CDR1 SGHNT and CDR2 YYREEE (reference sequence). The CDR3 protein is CASSFGRDSYTDTQYF. The CDR3 DNA is TGTGCCAGCAGCTTTGGTCGGGACTCCTACACAGATACGCAGTATTTT.

The rearrangement links TRBV29-1 to TRBJ2-7; TRBD1 is a possible D gene (6 bases). The length of the CDR3 is 12 residues. V was cut by 7 bases and J by 3 bases, with 13 bases left in between. Germline-derived CDR1 and CDR2 are SQVTM and ANQGSEA. DNA for the CDR3: TGCAGCGCAGACGGACAGAGCTACGAGCAGTACTTC. Amino acid sequence: CSADGQSYEQYF.

The genes are TRBV5-1 and TRBJ2-3; TRBD2 aligns across 8 bases. Germline V gene sequence: CDR1 SGHRS, CDR2 YFSETQ. The CDR3 is 14 residues long. V lost 4 bases, J lost 4 bases, and 5 bases stayed unmatched. The CDR3 nucleotides read TGCGCCAGCAGCACTAGCGGCTCCTCAGATACGCAGTATTTT. Encoded protein: CASSTSGSSDTQYF.

The chain carries TRBV5-7 and TRBJ2-7, with TRBD1 matching 9 bases. TRBV5-7 is an open reading frame whose function is uncertain. Trimming removed 3 bases from V and 1 base from J; junction bases left unmatched: 5. This CDR3 contains 15 residues. This chain's CDR3 is CASSCRDRVSYEQYF. In DNA form, the CDR3 reads TGTGCCAGCAGCTGTCGGGACAGGGTTTCCTACGAGCAGTACTTC.

The rearrangement links TRBV5-1 to TRBJ2-2; D gene ambiguous. The germline V gene encodes CDR1 SGHRS and CDR2 YFSETQ. The CDR3 sequence is 15 residues long. V lost 0 bases and J lost 0, with 6 bases in between. The CDR3 coding sequence is TGCGCCAGCAGCTTGGCACAGACGAACACCGGGGAGCTGTTTTTT. This encodes CASSLAQTNTGELFF.

J is TRBJ2-5 and V is TRBV6-5, with TRBD1 matching 7 bases. J gave up 2 bases and V 4 bases, and 7 bases lay outside the gene matches. Germline V gene sequence: CDR1 MNHEY, CDR2 SVGAGI. This CDR3 spans 15 amino acids. The CDR3 protein is CASSFTGVNQETQYF. The CDR3 nucleotides are TGTGCCAGCAGTTTTACAGGGGTGAATCAAGAGACCCAGTACTTC.

This clone occurred a few times. The rearrangement links TRBV11-2 to TRBJ1-1, with 8 bases identical to TRBD1. The germline V gene encodes CDR1 SGHAT and CDR2 FQNNGV. The CDR3 runs 15 residues. V lost 1 base, J lost 3 bases, and 4 bases stayed unmatched. For the CDR3, the DNA is TGTGCCAGCAGCTTAGCTGGCAGGGGGCACACTGAAGCTTTCTTT. Translated: CASSLAGRGHTEAFF.

This clone was picked up a small number of times. The gene calls are TRBV29-1 and TRBJ2-1; the D gene could be TRBD1 or TRBD2 (5 bases each). V shed 5 bases and J shed 0 bases, with 14 bases lying between them. CDR3 size: 15 residues. The germline V gene has CDR1 SQVTM and CDR2 ANQGSEA. CDR3 residues: CSVSGTVSSYNEQFF. The CDR3 DNA reads TGCAGCGTTTCCGGGACCGTTAGCTCCTACAATGAGCAGTTCTTC.

There are a few counts of this clone. The rearrangement uses TRBV4-3 and TRBJ2-3; D gene ambiguous. This CDR3 comprises 13 residues. Trimming shortened V by 0 bases and J by 8 bases, and 9 bases separated the two germline ends. CDR1 is LGHNA and CDR2 is YSLEER in the germline V gene. The CDR3 coding sequence is TGCGCCAGCAGCCAAGAGTTTGTCGGTACGCAGTATTTT. It codes for CASSQEFVGTQYF.